This T cell receptor beta chain comes out of a study of T cell responses to AZD1222 COVID-19 vaccine. Study results and caveats: Increased Spike-specific TCR breadth and depth were observed after two AZD1222 doses. Distributed over spike, vaccine-associated CD4 TCRs predominated at 160-218 and 743-854. Among spike-specific TCRs, nearly half reportedly target unmutated variant regions. Clonal diversity may have been underestimated in mostly white British donors.

This clone was seen a few times. Antigen specificity is unknown. Sequencing used immunoSEQ multiplex PCR; TCRdb keeps in-frame clones, though not all of them. The sample includes 100,000 to 150,000 clones, approximately 88% of them seen just once. Trimming left V 6 bases short and J 2 bases short, with 13 bases between. The CDR3 is made up of 14 amino acids. The V gene's germline CDR1 is MGHRA and CDR2 YSYEKL. This TCR was sampled from an adult in good health. The input for sequencing was peripheral blood, taken on day 0 of MenACWY control vaccination. The chain combines TRBV4-1 with TRBJ1-1, with TRBD1 as a possible D gene (5 bases). The CDR3 region has the DNA TGCGCCAGCAGGCCTACAGGACTCAACACTGAAGCTTTCTTT. Encoded protein: CASRPTGLNTEAFF.